The 31 T cell receptor beta chains below were found in one sample sequenced in a study of molecular identifiers for immune sequencing clone quantification. TCRdb called the PCR reads again in MiXCR, with one record for every CDR3 protein. The profile shows 550,000 to 750,000 distinct CDR3 sequences, about 20% of them singletons. Sequencing used naive CD8+ T cells from blood, with Jurkat cell RNA spiked in. Subset reported: FACS-sorted CD8+CD4-CCR7+CD45RA+ naive T cells. All receptors derive from a human donor in good health. Some libraries in this study had Jurkat cell RNA spiked in.

Many counts were recorded for this clonotype. The V and J genes are TRBV20-1 and TRBJ2-7, with unresolved D. V gave up 0 bases and J gave up 0 bases, with 6 bases separating them. This CDR3 spans 13 amino acids. CDR1 is DFQATT, CDR2 SNEGSKA, per germline (reference sequence). The CDR3 coding sequence is TGCAGTGCTAGAGATCCAGACTCCTACGAGCAGTACTTC. Translating it yields CSARDPDSYEQYF.

This clonotype was picked up many times. The rearrangement joins TRBV29-1 to TRBJ1-3; D call uncertain. There are 13 residues in the CDR3. Trimming took off 3 bases at V and 0 bases at J, with 6 bases between the two ends. Germline V gene data show CDR1 as SQVTM and CDR2 as ANQGSEA. The CDR3 is CSVEGSSGNTIYF. For the CDR3, the DNA is TGCAGCGTTGAGGGAAGCTCTGGAAACACCATATATTTT.

This clonotype has at least ten counts. CDR3 sequence: CASSFPTGFKKTQYF. The CDR3 region has the DNA TGTGCCAGCAGCTTCCCAACAGGGTTCAAAAAGACCCAGTACTTC. V usage is TRBV11-2 and J usage is TRBJ2-5; D perhaps matches TRBD1 (6 bases). Germline lookup yields CDR1 SGHAT and CDR2 FQNNGV. The CDR3 covers 15 residues. Trimming cost V 3 bases and J 6 bases, with 17 bases left between them.

This clonotype was detected a few times. The gene calls are TRBV30 and TRBJ1-1; no clear D. The germline CDR1 and CDR2 sequences are GTSNPN and SVGIG (reference sequence). The CDR3 runs 13 residues. Trimming stripped 1 base from V and 4 bases from J, with 10 bases between. The CDR3 here is CAWSGWVSTEAFF. The CDR3 nucleotides are TGTGCCTGGAGTGGCTGGGTGAGCACTGAAGCTTTCTTT.

In its sample, this clonotype was seen a few times. This may arise from a read error, as a much more abundant clone is one base away. The V call is TRBV6-5, the J call TRBJ2-7, with D maybe TRBD2 (6 bases). The length of the CDR3 is 13 residues. Germline CDR1 is MNHEY and CDR2 is SVGAGI. Trimming removed 0 bases at V and 6 bases at J, with 9 bases between. The CDR3 nucleotides are TGTGCCAGCAGTTACTCTGGGGGGATCGAGCAGTACTTC. As protein: CASSYSGGIEQYF.

This clonotype was seen a few times. The J gene is TRBJ2-1, the V gene TRBV9; D is perhaps TRBD1 or TRBD2 (5 bases each). V was cut by 3 bases and J by 0 bases, with 13 bases left in between. This CDR3 has 16 residues. CDR1 SGDLS and CDR2 YYNGEE come from the germline V gene. The CDR3 region has the DNA TGTGCCAGCAGCGCCGGGGCATTCAGCTCCTACAATGAGCAGTTCTTC. As protein: CASSAGAFSSYNEQFF.

In nucleotides, the CDR3 is TGTGCCAGCAGCTTCCTCCGGGGTGACAATGAGCAGTTCTTC. Translating gives CASSFLRGDNEQFF. The chain combines TRBV4-2 with TRBJ2-1, with a tentative D call TRBD2 (5 bases). The ends were cut back, 5 bases at V and 5 bases at J, with 13 bases in the middle. The length of the CDR3 is 14 residues. Germline-derived CDR1 and CDR2 are LGHNA and YNFKEQ.

This chain joins TRBV6-6 and TRBJ2-3, with D possibly matching TRBD2 (5 bases). The CDR3 runs to 13 residues. Trimming cost V 6 bases and J 4 bases, with 11 bases left between them. From germline, CDR1 is MNHNY and CDR2 SVGAGI (reference sequence). The CDR3: CASSDYSADTQYF. DNA for the CDR3: TGTGCCAGCAGCGACTACTCCGCAGATACGCAGTATTTT.

This clonotype was seen more than once but under ten times. The V gene is TRBV6-5, the J gene TRBJ1-1; D ambiguous. Trimming cost V 2 bases and J 2 bases, with 6 bases left between them. The CDR3 spans 13 residues. Germline assignment: CDR1 MNHEY and CDR2 SVGAGI. CDR3 region: CASSYDSNTEAFF. CDR3 DNA sequence: TGTGCCAGCAGTTACGATTCTAACACTGAAGCTTTCTTT.

The table lists this clonotype with a few counts. The chain uses TRBV21-1 and TRBJ1-3. TRBV21-1 is noted as a pseudogene. This CDR3 has 15 amino acids. CDR3 bases: TGTGCCAGCAGCAAACAGTCCCTGTCTGGAAACACCATATATTTT. Translating gives CASSKQSLSGNTIYF.

This clonotype was seen more than once but under ten times. This sequence joins TRBV5-6 and TRBJ1-3, with TRBD1 identical over 8 bases. CDR3 length: 16 residues. Looked up from germline, CDR1 is SGHDT and CDR2 is YYEEEE. The ends lost 3 bases at V and 4 bases at J; junction bases unmatched: 9. The CDR3 region is CASSWGSRTGGNTIYF. CDR3 nucleotides: TGTGCCAGCAGCTGGGGCTCACGGACAGGGGGAAACACCATATATTTT.

This clonotype has a handful of counts. The genes are TRBV20-1 and TRBJ2-7; the D is unclear. Trimming took off 5 bases at V and 1 base at J, with 6 bases between the two ends. The CDR3 loop spans 11 amino acids. Germline CDR1 and CDR2: DFQATT and SNEGSKA (reference sequence). CDR3 residues: CSARKSYEQYF. The CDR3, as DNA: TGCAGTGCTCGGAAGTCCTACGAGCAGTACTTC.

This clonotype was counted ten times or more. The gene calls are TRBV15 and TRBJ2-7; 7 nucleotides line up with TRBD2. With V trimmed by 5 bases and J by 1 base, 5 bases remained unmatched. This CDR3 is built from 14 residues. Germline V CDR1 and CDR2: LNHNV, YYDKDF (reference sequence). This CDR3 is CATSQRRESYEQYF. DNA for the CDR3: TGTGCCACCAGCCAACGGCGGGAGTCCTACGAGCAGTACTTC.

This clonotype was observed at least ten times. CDR3 sequence (DNA): TGTGCCAGCAGCTCGACAACAGGGGGCGCGGATCAGCCCCAGCATTTT. It codes for CASSSTTGGADQPQHF. This sequence joins TRBV7-9 and TRBJ1-5; 9 bases are shared with TRBD1. Germline-derived CDR1 and CDR2 are SEHNR and FQNEAQ (reference sequence). The CDR3 length is 16 residues. V shed 4 bases and J 5 bases; nucleotides not matched to a gene: 9.

This clonotype was found many times. The gene calls are TRBV20-1 and TRBJ2-5; 10 bases are shared with TRBD1. After removal of 3 bases from V and 3 bases from J, the junction contained 7 bases not matched to a gene. The CDR3 is 15 residues long. In germline, CDR1 is DFQATT, CDR2 SNEGSKA (reference sequence). The CDR3 coding sequence is TGCAGTGCTAGCGCGGGACAGGGGATTAAAGAGACCCAGTACTTC. Translation: CSASAGQGIKETQYF.

This clonotype has at least ten counts. The CDR3 DNA sequence: TGTGCCAGCAGTTTTTCCGGGACAGAGTACGAGCAGTACTTC. Protein sequence: CASSFSGTEYEQYF. The chain joins TRBV27 to TRBJ2-7; 7 positions match TRBD1. CDR1 MNHEY and CDR2 SMNVEV come from the germline V gene (reference sequence). CDR3 length: 14 residues. V lost 3 bases and J lost 4; bases outside the gene matches: 6.

The V gene is TRBV10-3, the J gene TRBJ2-1, with D maybe TRBD2 (6 bases). Germline values: CDR1 ENHRY, CDR2 SYGVKD. The CDR3 is 14 residues long. Trimming removed 3 bases from V and 5 bases from J, with 11 bases in between. In DNA, the CDR3 is TGTGCCATCAGTGACAGCGGGCTAGACAATGAGCAGTTCTTC. Protein: CAISDSGLDNEQFF.

In this sample, this clonotype turned up many times. The CDR3 DNA is TGTGCCAGCAGCCAAGACCGGGACAGCGTTTGGGGCACAGATACGCAGTATTTT. Translating gives CASSQDRDSVWGTDTQYF. This chain links TRBV14 with TRBJ2-3; 7 nucleotides match TRBD1. V lost 0 bases, J lost 1 base, and 10 bases stayed unmatched. Germline V gene lookup returns CDR1 SGHDN and CDR2 FVKESK. This CDR3 spans 18 amino acids. The variable domain in full, completed from reference TRBV14 and TRBJ2-3, reads EAGVTQFPSHSVIEKGQTVTLRCDPISGHDNLYWYRRVMGKEIKFLLHFVKESKQDESGMPNNRFLAERTGGTYSTLKVQPAELEDSGVYFCASSQDRDSVWGTDTQYFGPGTRLTVL.

This clonotype was found many times. The chain recombines TRBV18 with TRBJ2-3, with 8 bases that match TRBD2. Germline values: CDR1 KGHSH, CDR2 LQKENI. This CDR3 has 16 residues. V lost 4 bases to trimming and J lost 2 bases; unmatched junction nucleotides: 8. Here the CDR3 DNA reads TGTGCCAGCTCACTACCGACTAGCGCATACACAGATACGCAGTATTTT. Translation: CASSLPTSAYTDTQYF.

This clonotype showed up many times. The rearrangement links TRBV27 to TRBJ1-6; D possibly corresponds to TRBD1 (6 bases). Trimming removed 4 bases from V and 8 bases from J, with 15 bases in between. Germline V lookup: CDR1 MNHEY, CDR2 SMNVEV (reference sequence). The CDR3 is 15 residues long. Here the CDR3 DNA reads TGTGCCAGCAGTTCCCTGACAGGAGGGGATTCACCCCTCCACTTT. This translates into CASSSLTGGDSPLHF.

In its sample, this clonotype was seen many times. As DNA, the CDR3 is TGTGCCAGCAGCTTACAGGGGGCGAACACTGAAGCTTTCTTT. Translating it yields CASSLQGANTEAFF. This chain joins TRBV5-4 and TRBJ1-1, with 9 bases matching TRBD1. V shed 2 bases and J 1 base; nucleotides not matched to a gene: 0. This CDR3 has 14 amino acids. The germline V gene has CDR1 SGHNT and CDR2 YYREEE (reference sequence).

This clonotype came up a few times. This chain links TRBV4-1 with TRBJ1-3; D possibly corresponds to TRBD1 (6 bases). The CDR3 contains 15 residues. With 5 bases removed from V and 0 bases from J, the gap between germline ends came to 11 bases. In germline, CDR1 is MGHRA, CDR2 YSYEKL. CDR3 in DNA: TGCGCCAGCAGCTTCGGACAGAACTCTGGAAACACCATATATTTT. It yields the protein CASSFGQNSGNTIYF.

This clonotype has ten or more counts. The chain is built from TRBV5-6 and TRBJ1-6; 8 bases are a match to TRBD1. The CDR3 consists of 14 residues. V was pared by 4 bases and J by 9 bases, with 6 bases of the junction left unmatched. CDR1 SGHDT and CDR2 YYEEEE come from the germline V gene. The CDR3 here is CASSPTGVASPLHF. The CDR3 DNA follows: TGTGCCAGCAGCCCGACAGGGGTCGCTTCACCCCTCCACTTT.

This clonotype came up many times. The rearrangement joins TRBV9 to TRBJ2-3; TRBD1 or TRBD2 may be the D gene (5 bases each). The CDR3 covers 15 residues. The germline V gene encodes CDR1 SGDLS and CDR2 YYNGEE. Trimming pared 0 bases from V and 0 bases from J, leaving 8 bases between. The CDR3, as DNA: TGTGCCAGCAGCGTAGGGGGGTCTAGCACAGATACGCAGTATTTT. It codes for CASSVGGSSTDTQYF.

This clonotype was seen many times. This chain joins TRBV7-6 and TRBJ2-3; tentatively, D is TRBD1 or TRBD2 (7 bases each). The CDR3 consists of 18 residues. CDR1 and CDR2 (germline): SGHVS, FNYEAQ. V gave up 1 base and J gave up 2 bases, with 19 bases separating them. DNA for the CDR3: TGTGCCAGCAGCTTAGGGGATTACGACAGGGACTACACAGATACGCAGTATTTT. Protein sequence: CASSLGDYDRDYTDTQYF.

This clonotype has at least ten counts. J is TRBJ2-3 and V is TRBV7-2, with TRBD2 matching over 13 bases. The junction had 5 bases not matched to a gene; V was cut back by 6 bases and J by 2 bases. CDR3 length: 16 amino acids. Germline assignment: CDR1 SGHTA and CDR2 FQGNSA. CDR3 in DNA: TGTGCCAGCAGTCCGGGACTAGCGGGGTTCACAGATACGCAGTATTTT. Amino acids: CASSPGLAGFTDTQYF. The whole variable domain, filled in from reference TRBV7-2 and TRBJ2-3, reads GAGVSQSPSNKVTEKGKDVELRCDPISGHTALYWYRQSLGQGLEFLIYFQGNSAPDKSGLPSDRFSAERTGGSVSTLTIQRTQQEDSAVYLCASSPGLAGFTDTQYFGPGTRLTVL.

The chain has TRBV13 and TRBJ2-5, with TRBD2 matching over 10 bases. Trimming cost V 5 bases and J 2 bases; bases outside gene matches: 8. There are 16 residues in the CDR3. Germline CDR1 PRHDT, CDR2 FYEKMQ (reference sequence). In DNA, the CDR3 is TGTGCCAGCAGCAATTATAGCGGGGGGTATCAAGAGACCCAGTACTTC. Its translation is CASSNYSGGYQETQYF.

A few counts support this clonotype. V usage is TRBV14 and J usage is TRBJ2-1; no clear D. Germline values: CDR1 SGHDN, CDR2 FVKESK. V lost 1 base, J lost 8 bases, and 12 bases lay in between. This CDR3 region has 14 residues. DNA for the CDR3: TGTGCCAGCAGCCAAGGCCCGAGCGTCTATGAGCAGTTCTTC. The encoded protein is CASSQGPSVYEQFF.

This clonotype appeared many times. This sequence joins TRBV29-1 and TRBJ1-1; 8 bases are a match to TRBD1. The CDR3 is 14 residues long. Germline loops: CDR1 SQVTM, CDR2 ANQGSEA. Trimming at V came to 0 bases and at J to 7 bases, leaving 7 bases not matched to a gene. DNA for the CDR3: TGCAGCGTTGAAGATGAAGGACAGGGCCTTGAAGCTTTCTTT. Its protein product is CSVEDEGQGLEAFF. The whole variable domain, remainder taken from reference TRBV29-1 and TRBJ1-1, is SAVISQKPSRDICQRGTSLTIQCQVDSQVTMMFWYRQQPGQSLTLIATANQGSEATYESGFVIDKFPISRPNLTFSTLTVSNMSPEDSSIYLCSVEDEGQGLEAFFGQGTRLTVV.

This chain joins TRBV5-5 and TRBJ2-1; D perhaps matches TRBD1 (5 bases). CDR3 length equals 15 residues. CDR1 and CDR2 from the germline V gene are SGHKS and YYEKEE (reference sequence). V was cut by 3 bases and J by 3 bases, with 13 bases left in between. Here the CDR3 reads CASSSDSCYYNEQFF. The CDR3 DNA reads TGTGCCAGCAGCTCCGACAGTTGTTACTACAATGAGCAGTTCTTC.

This clonotype has ten or more counts. The chain links TRBV6-5 to TRBJ1-1; 8 bases are shared with TRBD1. Trimming removed 6 bases from V and 5 bases from J; junction bases left unmatched: 8. The CDR3 contains 14 residues. Germline V gene sequence: CDR1 MNHEY, CDR2 SVGAGI. CDR3 sequence reads: CASRHKTGVTEAFF. The CDR3, as DNA: TGTGCCAGCAGACACAAGACAGGGGTTACTGAAGCTTTCTTT.